Following are 10 T cell receptor beta chains from one sample sequenced in a study of T cell repertoires in cytomegalovirus infection. Antigen specificity for these receptors is unknown. TCRdb called the reads again in MiXCR, with one record for every CDR3 protein. The table shows around 500,000 distinct CDR3 sequences, with approximately 40% occurring only once. The source was cultured PBMCs, collected from culture after CMV antigen stimulation. All receptors come from a human donor in good health (CMV status not recorded). Some clones in this sample may be carry-over from other donors' samples.

This clonotype occurred a few times. This chain links TRBV14 with TRBJ2-3; either TRBD1 or TRBD2 may fit D (5 bases each). Trimming shortened V by 0 bases and J by 6 bases, and 10 bases separated the two germline ends. The germline V gene encodes CDR1 SGHDN and CDR2 FVKESK. The CDR3 spans 14 residues. The CDR3 here is CASSQDSGADTQYF. The CDR3 DNA reads as TGTGCCAGCAGCCAAGATTCCGGGGCGGATACGCAGTATTTT.

This clonotype was counted only a few times. The chain couples TRBV7-2 to TRBJ2-5; D perhaps matches TRBD1 (6 bases). Trimming took off 4 bases at V and 8 bases at J, with 11 bases between the two ends. This CDR3 contains 12 residues. The V gene's germline CDR1 is SGHTA and CDR2 FQGNSA. The DNA for the CDR3 is TGTGCCAGCAGCTCTACAGGGATCACCCAGTACTTC. It yields the protein CASSSTGITQYF. Using reference TRBV7-2 and TRBJ2-5 for the parts outside the CDR3, the full variable domain is GAGVSQSPSNKVTEKGKDVELRCDPISGHTALYWYRQSLGQGLEFLIYFQGNSAPDKSGLPSDRFSAERTGGSVSTLTIQRTQQEDSAVYLCASSSTGITQYFGPGTRLLVL.

The chain recombines TRBV20-1 with TRBJ2-1; 7 nucleotides line up with TRBD2. J was trimmed by 10 bases and V by 5 bases; bases with no gene match: 11. The CDR3 extends over 13 amino acids. Germline CDR1 reads DFQATT; CDR2 reads SNEGSKA (reference sequence). CDR3 DNA: TGCAGTGCTTCGGGAGGCCGTGGGTTAGAGCAGTTCTTC. Protein: CSASGGRGLEQFF.

This clonotype was picked up a small number of times. The genes are TRBV7-8 and TRBJ1-5; the D gene is possibly TRBD1 (5 bases). CDR1 SGHVS and CDR2 FQNEAQ come from the germline V gene. The CDR3 spans 15 residues. V lost 1 base and J lost 3, with 10 bases in between. For the CDR3, the DNA is TGTGCCAGCAGCTTAGAACAGGCCCACAATCAGCCCCAGCATTTT. Residues: CASSLEQAHNQPQHF.

The rearrangement joins TRBV7-6 to TRBJ1-5; 10 bases line up with TRBD1. Trimming took 3 bases from V and 7 from J; bases not matched to a gene: 9. From germline, CDR1 is SGHVS and CDR2 FNYEAQ. The CDR3 has 16 amino acids. The DNA for the CDR3 is TGTGCCAGCAGCTTGGGTGGGGACAGGGGAGAACAGCCCCAGCATTTT. Translating it yields CASSLGGDRGEQPQHF.

This chain joins TRBV7-2 and TRBJ2-5; D perhaps matches TRBD2 (6 bases). Germline CDR1 reads SGHTA; CDR2 reads FQGNSA. CDR3 length equals 15 residues. V was clipped by 3 bases and J by 5 bases, with 16 bases between them. CDR3: CASSLGRGLGETQYF. In DNA form, the CDR3 reads TGTGCCAGCAGCTTGGGTAGGGGACTTGGCGAGACCCAGTACTTC.

The J gene is TRBJ1-6, the V gene TRBV12-3 or TRBV12-4, with 7 positions matching TRBD1. V shed 7 bases and J 7 bases; nucleotides not matched to a gene: 4. This CDR3 has 13 amino acids. CDR3 loop: CASTGTANSPLHF. The CDR3 DNA sequence: TGTGCCAGCACCGGGACAGCAAATTCACCCCTCCACTTT.

This clonotype has only a few counts. The chain is built from TRBV6-1 and TRBJ2-3, with TRBD1 matching 7 bases. The germline CDR1 and CDR2 sequences are MNHNS and SASEGT. The trim removed 1 base at V and 0 bases at J, leaving 4 bases unmatched. The CDR3 loop spans 16 amino acids. This CDR3 reads CASSEVQGPSTDTQYF. The CDR3 DNA sequence: TGTGCCAGCAGTGAAGTACAGGGGCCCAGCACAGATACGCAGTATTTT.

This clonotype was recorded once. The V gene is TRBV10-3, the J gene TRBJ2-7; D unclear. This CDR3 is 13 amino acids long. V was cut by 4 bases and J by 2 bases, with 9 bases left in between. Germline CDR1 ENHRY, CDR2 SYGVKD. The CDR3 nucleotides read TGTGCCATCAGTGGTGGTAGAGCCTACGAGCAGTACTTC. As protein: CAISGGRAYEQYF.

This clonotype has more than one count but fewer than ten. The gene calls are TRBV6-6 and TRBJ1-6; TRBD1 matches at 7 bases. The CDR3 consists of 14 residues. Germline CDR1 MNHNY, CDR2 SVGAGI (reference sequence). The V and J ends lost 4 bases and 7 bases, in that order; junction bases with no gene match: 4. Here the CDR3 DNA reads TGTGCCAGCAGTTTTCCAGGGGGGAATTCACCCCTCCACTTT. Translation gives CASSFPGGNSPLHF.